Listed below are T cell receptor beta chains from one sample, sequenced in a study of blood T cell repertoires in COVID-19. Repertoires were generated with immunoSEQ multiplex PCR, while TCRdb's copy carries only in-frame clones and drops some. The repertoire includes roughly 65,000 clones, roughly 82% of them detected once, and about two fifths sits in the top ten. The sample was peripheral blood. The receptors here all came from a human donor in a cohort sampled during active COVID-19. CDR3s include the opening cysteine and the closing phenylalanine or tryptophan. The D gene is left open where the match is weak. The size field is filled for only some rows; it gives once, few, many or a size class.

v_gene,j_gene,abundance,d_gene,CDR3nt,CDR3aa
TRBV11-3,TRBJ2-7,.,.,TGTGCCAGCAGCGTGGGCTCCGACTACGAGCAGTACTTC,CASSVGSDYEQYF
TRBV6-5,TRBJ2-3,.,.,TGTGCCAGCTTACTCGACTTCACAGATACGCAGTATTTT,CASLLDFTDTQYF
TRBV27,TRBJ2-3,.,.,TGTGCCAGCAGTTTATACAGGACTAACACAGATACGCAGTATTTT,CASSLYRTNTDTQYF
TRBV10-2,TRBJ1-5,.,TRBD1,TGCGCCAGCAGTGGACAGGGGGGCAATCAGCCCCAGCATTTT,CASSGQGGNQPQHF
TRBV6-5,TRBJ1-2,medium-sized,.,TGTGCCAGCAGTTTCAGGAACCTCTATGGCTACACCTTC,CASSFRNLYGYTF
TRBV28,TRBJ2-5,few,TRBD1,TGTGCCAGCAGGGACAGGGGGCGAAAGACCCAGTACTTC,CASRDRGRKTQYF
TRBV3-1/TRBV3-2,TRBJ1-1,.,TRBD1,TGTGCCAGCAGCCAGGGACAGGGACGAGGAGCTTTCTTT,CASSQGQGRGAFF
TRBV11-2,TRBJ2-1,.,.,TGTGCCAGCAGCTTAGTTGCGGGCGGTGAGCAGTTCTTC,CASSLVAGGEQFF
TRBV19,TRBJ2-1,.,TRBD1,TGTGCCAGTAGGGGACAGGGGAGCTCCTACAATGAGCAGTTCTTC,CASRGQGSSYNEQFF
TRBV5-1,TRBJ1-1,few,.,TGCGCCAGCAGCCGGCTAGTAGACACTGAAGCTTTCTTT,CASSRLVDTEAFF
TRBV27,TRBJ1-2,.,.,TGTGCCAGCAGTACCAACCTCTGGGAGGGAAGGTATGGCTACACCTTC,CASSTNLWEGRYGYTF
TRBV21-1,TRBJ2-7,.,.,TGTGCCAGCCCATCAGGACAGGGTAGTCACGAGCAGTACTTC,CASPSGQGSHEQYF
TRBV19,TRBJ1-5,.,TRBD1,TGTGCCAGTAGTATAAGGGACAGGGTCGATCAGCCCCAGCATTTT,CASSIRDRVDQPQHF
TRBV21-1,TRBJ2-5,.,.,TGTGCCAGCAGCAAAGGAAGGACAGGGCGACAAGAGACCCAGTACTTC,CASSKGRTGRQETQYF
TRBV18,TRBJ1-3,.,TRBD1,TGTGCCAGCTCACGGGGACAGGAAGGAAACACCATATATTTT,CASSRGQEGNTIYF
TRBV2,TRBJ2-3,.,.,TGTGCCAGCAGACAGGGAGATACGCAGTATTTT,CASRQGDTQYF
TRBV28,TRBJ1-5,.,.,TGTGCCAGCAGTCGCCTCCTCGAGGGCAATCAGCCCCAGCATTTT,CASSRLLEGNQPQHF
TRBV6-1,TRBJ2-7,.,.,TGTGCCAGCAGTGATGGCGGGGCAAGCTACGAGCAGTACTTC,CASSDGGASYEQYF
TRBV5-4,TRBJ2-7,.,TRBD1,TGTGCCAGCAGCTTGCCGGGGACAGGTAGTCCCTACGAGCAGTACTTC,CASSLPGTGSPYEQYF
TRBV10-3,TRBJ1-5,.,.,TGTGCCATCAGTGAGACAGGGAATCAGCCCCAGCATTTT,CAISETGNQPQHF
TRBV4-1,TRBJ1-2,.,TRBD1,TGCGCCAGCAGCCACCGGGACAGAATAGCGGGAGGCTACACCTTC,CASSHRDRIAGGYTF
TRBV20-1,TRBJ2-7,.,.,TGCAGTGCTAGTATCGCCCACCCCGCGGAGCAGTACTTC,CSASIAHPAEQYF
TRBV9,TRBJ1-4,.,.,TGTGCCAGCAGCGCACGGGAGGGAAGGAGTGAAAAACTGTTTTTT,CASSAREGRSEKLFF
TRBV29-1,TRBJ1-2,.,TRBD1,TGCAGCGTAGTAGGGACAGGGGATAACGGCTACACCTTC,CSVVGTGDNGYTF
TRBV5-5,TRBJ2-1,.,TRBD1,TGTGCCAGCACCCGCCGGGACAGGGATTGGGATGAGCAGTTCTTC,CASTRRDRDWDEQFF
TRBV4-3,TRBJ2-2,.,.,TGCGCCCGCAGCCGACAAGGGGGGGGGCCTGTTCCCACCGGGGAGCTGTTTTTT,CARSRQGGGPVPTGELFF
TRBV4-2,TRBJ2-1,.,TRBD2,TGTGCCAGCAGCCAAGTCGGCCCCTCCGAGGTAGCGGGGGCCTTTGAGTTCTTC,CASSQVGPSEVAGAFEFF
TRBV29-1,TRBJ2-5,.,TRBD1,TGCAGCGTCCGGGACAGGGGACCCCAAGAGACCCAGTACTTC,CSVRDRGPQETQYF
TRBV29-1,TRBJ2-7,.,.,TGCAGCGTTGGCCAGGTCGAGACCTACGAGCAGTACTTC,CSVGQVETYEQYF
TRBV5-1,TRBJ1-1,.,.,TGCGCCACCACTAAATCAGGGTTGGGCCCTGGGACTGAAGCTTTCTTT,CATTKSGLGPGTEAFF
TRBV5-5,TRBJ2-3,.,TRBD2,TGTGCCAGCAGCTTGGCCGCTAGCGGGGGCACAGATACGCAGTATTTT,CASSLAASGGTDTQYF
TRBV5-5,TRBJ2-5,.,TRBD2,TGTGCCAGCAGCTCGGGACTAGCTGAGACCCAGTACTTC,CASSSGLAETQYF
TRBV15,TRBJ1-2,.,.,TGTGCCACCAGCAGAGACCTCGAGAGGGGCTACACCTTC,CATSRDLERGYTF
TRBV28,TRBJ1-5,.,.,TGTGCCAGCAGTTTACCGACAGCTAGCAATCAGCCCCAGCATTTT,CASSLPTASNQPQHF
TRBV2,TRBJ1-1,.,TRBD1,TGTGCCAGCAAATCGGACAGGTCTAACACTGAAGCTTTCTTT,CASKSDRSNTEAFF
TRBV15,TRBJ2-7,.,TRBD1,TGTGCCACCAGCAGAGGGACAGGGGTCTACGAGCAGTACTTC,CATSRGTGVYEQYF
TRBV7-2,TRBJ2-2,.,.,TGTGCCAGCAGCTTAGTTAACAGTGGGGAGCTGTTTTTT,CASSLVNSGELFF
TRBV28,TRBJ2-5,.,TRBD1,TGTGCCAGCAGGGAAGACGGGACAGGGGGGGAGACCCAGTACTTC,CASREDGTGGETQYF
TRBV3-1/TRBV3-2,TRBJ1-3,.,TRBD1,TGTGCCAGCAGCCAATCAGGGGGGAACACCATATATTTT,CASSQSGGNTIYF
TRBV7-2,TRBJ2-3,.,.,TGTGCCAGCAGCTCGAGTTTGGGACACACAGATACGCAGTATTTT,CASSSSLGHTDTQYF
TRBV7-9,TRBJ1-5,once,TRBD1,TGTGCCAGCAGCTTATCAGGGACAGGGAATCAGCCCCAGCATTTT,CASSLSGTGNQPQHF
TRBV18,TRBJ2-7,once,TRBD2,TGTGCCAGCTCACCACGATCCGGGTCTAGCGGGGGCTACTACGAGCAGTACTTC,CASSPRSGSSGGYYEQYF
TRBV7-9,TRBJ2-7,.,.,TGTGCCAGCAGTCCGGACACCGCCTACGAGCAGTACTTC,CASSPDTAYEQYF
TRBV14,TRBJ1-2,few,TRBD1,TGTGCCAGCACGGGCAGGGGGAACTATGGCTACACCTTC,CASTGRGNYGYTF
TRBV4-1,TRBJ2-1,.,TRBD2,TGCGCCAGCAGCCAAGTGCCTAGCGGGGGGGCGAGCTCCTACAATGAGCAGTTCTTC,CASSQVPSGGASSYNEQFF
TRBV5-1,TRBJ1-4,.,.,TGCGCCAGCAGAGAGGACGGGATTGTCACTAATGAAAAACTGTTTTTT,CASREDGIVTNEKLFF
TRBV6-5,TRBJ2-7,few,.,TGTGCCAGCAGAATCCACCGGGACCTAAGGGGGGAGCAGTACTTC,CASRIHRDLRGEQYF
TRBV30,TRBJ1-1,.,.,TGTGCCTGGAGTGTAGACAGTAACACTGAAGCTTTCTTT,CAWSVDSNTEAFF